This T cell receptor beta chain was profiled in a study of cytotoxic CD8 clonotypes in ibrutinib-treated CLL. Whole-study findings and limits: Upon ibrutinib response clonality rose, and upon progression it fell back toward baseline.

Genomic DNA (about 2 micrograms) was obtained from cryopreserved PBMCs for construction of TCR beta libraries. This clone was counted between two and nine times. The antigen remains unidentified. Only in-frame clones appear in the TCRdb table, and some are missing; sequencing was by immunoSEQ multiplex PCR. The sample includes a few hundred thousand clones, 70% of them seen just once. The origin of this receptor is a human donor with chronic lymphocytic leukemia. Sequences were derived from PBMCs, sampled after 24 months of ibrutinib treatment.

As DNA, the CDR3 is TGTGCCAGCAGTAACCCCGGGATCGGCGAGCAGTACTTC. This sequence encodes CASSNPGIGEQYF. J is TRBJ2-7 and V is TRBV6-5, with TRBD2 as a possible D gene (5 bases). Germline V gene sequence: CDR1 MNHEY, CDR2 SVGAGI. The CDR3 is 13 residues long. Trimming shortened V by 5 bases and J by 6 bases, and 14 bases separated the two germline ends.